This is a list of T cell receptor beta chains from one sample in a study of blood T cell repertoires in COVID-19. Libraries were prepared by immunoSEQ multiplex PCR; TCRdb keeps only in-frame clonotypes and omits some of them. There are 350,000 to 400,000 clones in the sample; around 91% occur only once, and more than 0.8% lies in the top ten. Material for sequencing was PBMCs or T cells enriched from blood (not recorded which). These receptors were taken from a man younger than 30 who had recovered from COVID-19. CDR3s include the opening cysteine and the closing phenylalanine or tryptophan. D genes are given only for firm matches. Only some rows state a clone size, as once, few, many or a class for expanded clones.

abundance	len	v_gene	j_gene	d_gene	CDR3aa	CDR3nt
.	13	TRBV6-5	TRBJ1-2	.	CASRVVISDGYTF	TGTGCCAGCAGGGTGGTAATCTCAGATGGCTACACCTTC
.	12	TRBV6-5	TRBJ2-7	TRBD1	CASSRTGNEQYF	TGTGCCAGCAGCCGGACAGGGAACGAGCAGTACTTC
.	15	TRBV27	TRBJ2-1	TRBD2	CASSSTTSGYNEQFF	TGTGCCAGCAGTTCCACGACTAGCGGATACAATGAGCAGTTCTTC
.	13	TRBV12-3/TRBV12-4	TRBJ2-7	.	CASSNRHSYEQYF	TGTGCCAGCAGTAACCGACACTCCTACGAGCAGTACTTC
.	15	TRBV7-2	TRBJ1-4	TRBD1	CASSPPGTGNEKLFF	TGTGCCAGCAGTCCCCCCGGGACAGGAAATGAAAAACTGTTTTTT
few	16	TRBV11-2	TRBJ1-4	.	CASSLTGGRAVEKLFF	TGTGCCAGCAGCTTGACGGGTGGCAGGGCGGTTGAAAAACTGTTTTTT
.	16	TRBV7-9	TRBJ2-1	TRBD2	CASSPPGLAGVNEQFF	TGTGCCAGCAGCCCACCGGGACTAGCGGGGGTAAATGAGCAGTTCTTC
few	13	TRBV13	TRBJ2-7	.	CASSLNTKWEQYF	TGTGCCAGCAGCTTAAACACGAAGTGGGAGCAGTACTTC
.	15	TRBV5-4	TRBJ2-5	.	CASSLGSFLGETQYF	TGTGCCAGCAGCCTCGGGAGTTTTCTGGGAGAGACCCAGTACTTC
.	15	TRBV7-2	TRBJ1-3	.	CASSLASTAGNTIYF	TGTGCCAGCAGCTTAGCGTCAACTGCTGGAAACACCATATATTTT
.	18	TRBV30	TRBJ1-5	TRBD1	CAWSRSRGLGYSNQPQHF	TGTGCCTGGAGTCGGAGCAGGGGGCTAGGTTATAGCAATCAGCCCCAGCATTTT
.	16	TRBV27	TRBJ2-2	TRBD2	CASSLSISGSTGELFF	TGTGCCAGCAGTTTATCAATTAGCGGGAGCACCGGGGAGCTGTTTTTT
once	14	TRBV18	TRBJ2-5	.	CASSRQEAWETQYF	TGTGCCAGCTCACGGCAGGAAGCCTGGGAGACCCAGTACTTC
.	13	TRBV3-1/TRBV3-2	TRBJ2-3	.	CASSQMGADTQYF	TGTGCCAGCAGCCAAATGGGAGCAGATACGCAGTATTTT
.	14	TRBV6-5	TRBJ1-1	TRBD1	CASSLGQGRTEAFF	TGTGCCAGCAGTTTAGGACAGGGGAGGACTGAAGCTTTCTTT
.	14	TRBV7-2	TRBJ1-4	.	CASSLERVRGKLFF	TGTGCCAGCAGCTTAGAGAGGGTACGGGGAAAACTGTTTTTT
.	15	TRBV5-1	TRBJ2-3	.	CASSLRPAGEDTQYF	TGCGCCAGCAGCTTAAGACCCGCCGGGGAAGATACGCAGTATTTT